This passage covers 25 T cell receptor beta chains from one sample sequenced in a study of monozygotic twins with inflammatory bowel disease. Reprocessing the 5' RACE reads, TCRdb reports a single entry for every CDR3 protein and omits DNA. In total, the table holds roughly 100,000 distinct CDR3 sequences. Material for sequencing was blood. Source of these receptors: a human donor with ulcerative colitis or Crohn's disease, or a healthy co-twin of an affected twin (not recorded which).

The genes are TRBV7-2 and TRBJ2-1; TCRdb designates TRBD1, a call that cannot be tested without DNA. Germline V gene data show CDR1 as SGHTA and CDR2 as FQGNSA. The CDR3 extends over 16 amino acids. This CDR3 is CASSLPTRGLGNEQFF.

This chain links TRBV12-3 or TRBV12-4 with TRBJ2-1. The CDR3 runs to 14 residues. CDR3 amino acids: CASRSSGRSHEQFF.

The chain joins TRBV19 to TRBJ2-4; TCRdb lists TRBD1, though no DNA is available to test this call. Looked up from germline, CDR1 is LNHDA and CDR2 is SQIVND (reference sequence). The CDR3 spans 15 residues. CDR3 residues: CASSMIGGSANMQYF. Drawing the rest from reference TRBV19 and TRBJ2-4, the complete variable domain is DGGITQSPKYLFRKEGQNVTLSCEQNLNHDAMYWYRQDPGQGLRLIYYSQIVNDFQKGDIAEGYSVSREKKESFPLTVTSAQKNPTAFYLCASSMIGGSANMQYFGAGTRLSVL.

The chain employs TRBV6-2 or TRBV6-3 and TRBJ2-1; lacking DNA, the TRBD2 call made by TCRdb goes unchecked. This CDR3 has 17 amino acids. Germline CDR1 is MNHEY and CDR2 is SVGEGT. This chain's CDR3 is CASTDLLAAELYNEQFF.

The chain couples TRBV27 to TRBJ1-2. The V gene's germline CDR1 is MNHEY and CDR2 SMNVEV (reference sequence). This CDR3 is built from 16 residues. The CDR3 protein is CASSSNPPRPGYGYTF.

The chain links TRBV19 to TRBJ2-3; without DNA, the TCRdb call of TRBD2 cannot be checked. In germline, CDR1 is LNHDA, CDR2 SQIVND (reference sequence). This CDR3 region has 15 residues. The CDR3 loop reads CASSGGGLSTDTQYF.

This rearrangement joins TRBV20-1 to TRBJ2-5; TCRdb lists TRBD2, though no DNA is available to test this call. CDR1 is DFQATT and CDR2 is SNEGSKA in the germline V gene (reference sequence). This CDR3 has 13 residues. CDR3 residues: CSASSGGGETQYF.

The chain links TRBV11-1 to TRBJ2-6; TCRdb designates TRBD2, a call that cannot be tested without DNA. The CDR3 is 18 amino acids. CDR1 is SGHAT, CDR2 FQDESV, per germline (reference sequence). The CDR3 loop reads CASSSFGGSFSGANVLTF.

The CDR3 reads CASSPGLRDTQYF. The V gene is TRBV27, the J gene TRBJ2-3; TCRdb reports TRBD1, a call that lacks DNA to check it against. From germline, CDR1 is MNHEY and CDR2 SMNVEV (reference sequence). The CDR3 runs 13 residues.

The rearrangement links TRBV3-1 to TRBJ1-4; without DNA, the TCRdb call of TRBD1 cannot be checked. The CDR3 spans 15 residues. The germline CDR1 and CDR2 sequences are LGHDT and YNNKEL (reference sequence). CDR3 loop: CASSQRTGSREKLFF. The full variable domain, in which reference TRBV3-1 and TRBJ1-4 provide the parts outside the CDR3, is DTAVSQTPKYLVTQMGNDKSIKCEQNLGHDTMYWYKQDSKKFLKIMFSYNNKELIINETVPNRFSPKSPDKAHLNLHINSLELGDSAVYFCASSQRTGSREKLFFGSGTQLSVL.

The rearrangement links TRBV7-2 to TRBJ1-6. Germline assignment: CDR1 SGHTA and CDR2 FQGNSA. The CDR3 totals 14 residues. CDR3 sequence: CASSLERAGTPLHF.

The rearrangement uses TRBV12-3 or TRBV12-4 and TRBJ2-5; with no DNA, the TCRdb D assignment of TRBD1 cannot be verified. The CDR3 has 16 residues. CDR3 region: CASSFRSGGLGETQYF.

The genes are TRBV7-2 and TRBJ1-4; TCRdb indicates TRBD1, and absent DNA this call remains unverified. Germline V gene lookup returns CDR1 SGHTA and CDR2 FQGNSA. This CDR3 contains 17 residues. CDR3 loop: CASSHGYTGGSNEKLFF.

V and J are TRBV6-5 and TRBJ1-4. The CDR3 length is 13 residues. The germline CDR1 and CDR2 sequences are MNHEY and SVGAGI. The CDR3 loop is CASSRTANEKLFF.

This rearrangement joins TRBV5-1 to TRBJ2-3; TCRdb outputs TRBD1, but without DNA this stays unchecked. Germline-derived CDR1 and CDR2 are SGHRS and YFSETQ. CDR3 length: 13 residues. The CDR3 reads CASSPGQTDTQYF. Combining the CDR3 with reference TRBV5-1 and TRBJ2-3 gives the whole variable domain KAGVTQTPRYLIKTRGQQVTLSCSPISGHRSVSWYQQTPGQGLQFLFEYFSETQRNKGNFPGRFSGRQFSNSRSEMNVSTLELGDSALYLCASSPGQTDTQYFGPGTRLTVL.

The CDR3 here is CASSPRQDSYEQYF. This rearrangement joins TRBV9 to TRBJ2-7. Germline V lookup: CDR1 SGDLS, CDR2 YYNGEE. The CDR3 runs 14 residues.

This chain uses TRBV12-3 or TRBV12-4 with TRBJ2-1; the TCRdb D gene call, TRBD2, has no DNA to confirm it. The CDR3 is 16 amino acids. CDR3: CASSTPPRGGDIEQFF.

V and J are TRBV19 and TRBJ1-6; the TCRdb D gene call, TRBD1, has no DNA to confirm it. The CDR3 is 14 residues long. Germline CDR1 is LNHDA and CDR2 is SQIVND (reference sequence). CDR3 sequence reads: CAAGKTGMNSPLHF.

V usage is TRBV7-3 and J usage is TRBJ2-1; lacking DNA, the TRBD1 call made by TCRdb goes unchecked. The CDR3 is made up of 12 amino acids. In germline, CDR1 is SGHTA, CDR2 FQGTGA. The CDR3 spells CASSLSGREQFF.

This rearrangement joins TRBV3-1 to TRBJ2-5; TCRdb calls TRBD1, which cannot be checked without DNA. This CDR3 is 16 amino acids long. CDR1 is LGHDT and CDR2 is YNNKEL in the germline V gene (reference sequence). CDR3 loop: CASSQARTPQQETQYF.

CDR3 in amino acids: CASSPWDGRNEQFF. The gene calls are TRBV5-1 and TRBJ2-1; TCRdb picks TRBD2, but there is no DNA to check that call. Germline lookup yields CDR1 SGHRS and CDR2 YFSETQ. The CDR3 length is 14 residues.

The CDR3 loop reads CATAQGLAYNEQFF. This chain connects TRBV13 to TRBJ2-1; TCRdb reports TRBD2, a call that lacks DNA to check it against. CDR3 length equals 14 residues. Looked up from germline, CDR1 is PRHDT and CDR2 is FYEKMQ (reference sequence).

The chain employs TRBV20-1 and TRBJ1-4. CDR3 size: 15 residues. Per germline, CDR1 DFQATT and CDR2 SNEGSKA (reference sequence). The CDR3 loop is CSARVQTATNEKLFF.

The chain uses TRBV9 and TRBJ2-7; TCRdb lists TRBD1, though no DNA is available to test this call. CDR3 length: 15 residues. Germline V CDR1 and CDR2: SGDLS, YYNGEE. Here the CDR3 reads CASSVAGTETYEQYF.

This chain links TRBV5-1 with TRBJ2-7; as DNA is missing, the TRBD1 call by TCRdb cannot be tested. The germline gives CDR1 SGHRS, CDR2 YFSETQ. The CDR3 runs to 12 residues. The CDR3: CASSYTGWEQYF.